The 12 T cell receptor beta chains below all came from one sample that was sequenced in a study of technical replicates of blood from a handful of donors. Method: immunoSEQ multiplex PCR; TCRdb's copy keeps in-frame clones and lacks some. This table has 60,000 or so clones, 97% appearing once. The specimen was T cells isolated from PBMCs. These receptors all stem from a human donor in good health.

The chain carries TRBV4-1 and TRBJ1-2, with D tentatively TRBD1 (5 bases). Germline CDR1 reads MGHRA; CDR2 reads YSYEKL. The CDR3 extends over 17 amino acids. V lost 3 bases and J 0 bases, leaving 17 bases between the germline ends. Here the CDR3 reads CASSQPPGTGANYGYTF. In DNA, the CDR3 is TGCGCCAGCAGCCAGCCCCCCGGGACGGGAGCTAACTATGGCTACACCTTC.

J is TRBJ2-7 and V is TRBV6-5; 8 bases align to TRBD1. Per the germline V gene, CDR1 is MNHEY and CDR2 is SVGAGI. This CDR3 contains 11 residues. V was pared by 6 bases and J by 6 bases, with 1 base of the junction left unmatched. The CDR3 loop is CASSRGLEQYF. The CDR3 DNA reads as TGTGCCAGCAGCAGGGGGCTCGAGCAGTACTTC.

This rearrangement joins TRBV30 to TRBJ2-5; D might be TRBD2 (6 bases). From germline, CDR1 is GTSNPN and CDR2 SVGIG (reference sequence). V was clipped by 2 bases and J by 4 bases, with 14 bases between them. The CDR3 spans 14 residues. CDR3 in amino acids: CAWSTRLVGETQYF. Written as DNA, the CDR3 is TGTGCCTGGAGTACAAGACTAGTGGGAGAGACCCAGTACTTC.

The rearrangement joins TRBV7-6 to TRBJ2-2, with D perhaps matching TRBD2 (6 bases). Germline CDR1 is SGHVS and CDR2 is FNYEAQ. Trimming shortened V by 4 bases and J by 7 bases, and 16 bases separated the two germline ends. CDR3 size: 15 residues. This CDR3 is CASSSPAEGVGELFF. The DNA for the CDR3 is TGTGCCAGCAGCTCACCGGCGGAGGGAGTCGGGGAGCTGTTTTTT.

The chain employs TRBV9 and TRBJ1-4, with no clear D. The CDR3 is 14 amino acids. Trimming pared 3 bases from V and 8 bases from J, leaving 14 bases between. Germline CDR1 reads SGDLS; CDR2 reads YYNGEE. CDR3 protein: CASSAPAEGEKLFF. CDR3 coding DNA: TGTGCCAGCAGCGCACCAGCGGAAGGCGAAAAACTGTTTTTT.

The V call is TRBV11-3, the J call TRBJ2-7, with a possible D match to TRBD2 (7 bases). Germline V gene lookup returns CDR1 SGHNT and CDR2 YENEEA. The length of the CDR3 is 14 residues. The ends were cut back, 5 bases at V and 6 bases at J, with 17 bases in the middle. CDR3 sequence (DNA): TGTGCCAGCAGCCTGAGCTGGGGGGGGCCCGAGCAGTACTTC. It translates to CASSLSWGGPEQYF.

The genes are TRBV7-9 and TRBJ2-7; TRBD1 aligns across 7 bases. This CDR3 has 15 amino acids. Trimming took 4 bases from V and 1 from J; bases not matched to a gene: 7. Germline V gives CDR1 SEHNR, CDR2 FQNEAQ (reference sequence). DNA of the CDR3: TGTGCCAGCAGCTCAGGGACAGTTTTTTCCTACGAGCAGTACTTC. This translates into CASSSGTVFSYEQYF. Complete variable domain (other parts from reference TRBV7-9 and TRBJ2-7): DTGVSQNPRHKITKRGQNVTFRCDPISEHNRLYWYRQTLGQGPEFLTYFQNEAQLEKSRLLSDRFSAERPKGSFSTLEIQRTEQGDSAMYLCASSSGTVFSYEQYFGPGTRLTVT.

V is TRBV5-4 and J is TRBJ2-7, with 7 bases identical to TRBD1. From germline, CDR1 is SGHNT and CDR2 YYREEE (reference sequence). The CDR3 is made up of 17 amino acids. J was trimmed by 2 bases and V by 2 bases; bases with no gene match: 13. DNA of the CDR3: TGTGCCAGCAGCTTCTGGGGGTATGGGGACAGACCCTACGAGCAGTACTTC. Encoded protein: CASSFWGYGDRPYEQYF.

In this sample, this clone turned up once. This rearrangement joins TRBV18 to TRBJ2-5; D is uncertain. The CDR3 extends over 14 amino acids. The germline CDR1 and CDR2 sequences are KGHSH and LQKENI. With 6 bases removed from V and 4 bases from J, the gap between germline ends came to 15 bases. CDR3 region: CASSAGSGRETQYF. In nucleotides, the CDR3 is TGTGCCAGCTCGGCCGGATCGGGTAGAGAGACCCAGTACTTC. Based on the CDR3 plus reference TRBV18 and TRBJ2-5, the full variable domain is NAGVMQNPRHLVRRRGQEARLRCSPMKGHSHVYWYRQLPEEGLKFMVYLQKENIIDESGMPKERFSAEFPKEGPSILRIQQVVRGDSAAYFCASSAGSGRETQYFGPGTRLLVL.

This clone occurred once. Here the CDR3 DNA reads TGTGCCAGGGCGGGGTTAGGGACCGGGGAGCTGTTTTTT. This codes for CARAGLGTGELFF. The chain joins TRBV7-8 to TRBJ2-2, with a tentative D call TRBD2 (6 bases). Germline values: CDR1 SGHVS, CDR2 FQNEAQ. Trimming removed 9 bases from V and 5 bases from J, with 13 bases in between. This CDR3 is built from 13 residues.

The rearrangement joins TRBV30 to TRBJ2-1, with 7 nucleotides matching TRBD1. V shed 2 bases and J 12 bases; nucleotides not matched to a gene: 10. Per the germline V gene, CDR1 is GTSNPN and CDR2 is SVGIG (reference sequence). The length of the CDR3 is 13 residues. In nucleotides, the CDR3 is TGTGCCTGGAGTCAGGGCCACTCAGGGGGGCAGTTCTTC. Encoded protein: CAWSQGHSGGQFF.

The chain carries TRBV10-3 and TRBJ2-5; D not resolved. The length of the CDR3 is 14 residues. Germline values: CDR1 ENHRY, CDR2 SYGVKD. V shed 3 bases and J shed 4 bases, with 12 bases lying between them. The CDR3 here is CAISDFAALETQYF. The CDR3 DNA is TGTGCCATCAGTGACTTCGCGGCGTTAGAGACCCAGTACTTC.